Shown below are 26 T cell receptor beta chains from a single sample sequenced in a study of T cells in pancreatic ductal adenocarcinoma. Data came from immunoSEQ multiplex PCR; TCRdb stores just in-frame clones and leaves some out. Altogether 97,000 or so clones are present, 90% to 95% being singletons, with the ten largest covering 2.5% to 3.5%. Selected pancreatic ductal adenocarcinoma patients had undergone surgery without neoadjuvant therapy. The sequenced material came from PBMCs. Receptor source: a human donor with pancreatic ductal adenocarcinoma.

The rearrangement links TRBV7-3 to TRBJ2-7; TRBD1 agrees at 8 bases. From germline, CDR1 is SGHTA and CDR2 FQGTGA. V shed 3 bases, J shed 2 bases, and the junction held 6 bases outside the gene matches. The CDR3 is made up of 15 amino acids. The CDR3 here is CASSFGGTGAYEQYF. The CDR3 DNA reads TGTGCCAGCAGCTTCGGTGGGACAGGAGCCTACGAGCAGTACTTC. Combining the CDR3 with reference TRBV7-3 and TRBJ2-7 gives the whole variable domain GAGVSQTPSNKVTEKGKYVELRCDPISGHTALYWYRQSLGQGPEFLIYFQGTGAADDSGLPNDRFFAVRPEGSVSTLKIQRTERGDSAVYLCASSFGGTGAYEQYFGPGTRLTVT.

The sample holds one count of this clone. This rearrangement joins TRBV30 to TRBJ2-3; the D gene is possibly TRBD1 (5 bases). Germline values: CDR1 GTSNPN, CDR2 SVGIG (reference sequence). V was cut by 6 bases and J by 5 bases, with 18 bases left in between. CDR3 length: 14 amino acids. The CDR3 loop is CACLAGYWEDTQYF. The DNA for the CDR3 is TGTGCCTGCCTCGCAGGGTATTGGGAAGATACGCAGTATTTT.

This clone showed up just once. The V and J genes are TRBV6-6 and TRBJ2-5; TRBD1 aligns across 9 bases. V shed 7 bases, J shed 4 bases, and the junction held 13 bases outside the gene matches. The CDR3 consists of 16 residues. Germline loops: CDR1 MNHNY, CDR2 SVGAGI (reference sequence). In nucleotides, the CDR3 is TGTGCCAGCAAAACCCCCTCGACAGGGGGTCTAGAGACCCAGTACTTC. Translated: CASKTPSTGGLETQYF.

V usage is TRBV30 and J usage is TRBJ2-7, with 7 bases lining up with TRBD2. The CDR3 extends over 13 amino acids. CDR1 is GTSNPN, CDR2 SVGIG, per germline (reference sequence). V trimming: 5 bases; J trimming: 2 bases; junction bases outside the gene matches: 6. The CDR3 DNA is TGTGCCTGGGAAGAAGCGGGAACCTACGAGCAGTACTTC. Its translation: CAWEEAGTYEQYF. The full variable domain, with the rest looked up from reference TRBV30 and TRBJ2-7, is SQTIHQWPATLVQPVGSPLSLECTVEGTSNPNLYWYRQAAGRGLQLLFYSVGIGQISSEVPQNLSASRPQDRQFILSSKKLLLSDSGFYLCAWEEAGTYEQYFGPGTRLTVT.

This clone was found once. This chain uses TRBV4-1 with TRBJ2-3; D ambiguous. This CDR3 has 14 residues. CDR1 and CDR2 from the germline V gene are MGHRA and YSYEKL. V was clipped by 8 bases and J by 2 bases, with 14 bases between them. The CDR3 DNA sequence: TGCGCCAGCGAGAGCTACCCCTACACAGATACGCAGTATTTT. Its translation is CASESYPYTDTQYF.

This clone has only one observation. The V call is TRBV7-8, the J call TRBJ2-4; tentative D call: TRBD2 (6 bases). V was clipped by 1 base and J by 2 bases, with 15 bases between them. This CDR3 has 17 residues. Germline V gene data show CDR1 as SGHVS and CDR2 as FQNEAQ. CDR3 sequence (DNA): TGTGCCAGCAGCTTAGGGTCGGCTAGCGCGCCCAAAAACATTCAGTACTTC. Residues: CASSLGSASAPKNIQYF.

The chain employs TRBV29-1 and TRBJ2-1, with TRBD2 identical over 10 bases. CDR3 length equals 14 residues. CDR1 is SQVTM, CDR2 ANQGSEA, per germline. With 3 bases clipped from V and 9 bases from J, the junction kept 8 bases outside the gene matches. The CDR3 here is CSVENTAGGIEQFF. In nucleotides, the CDR3 is TGCAGCGTTGAGAATACAGCGGGAGGGATTGAGCAGTTCTTC.

The V and J genes are TRBV5-4 and TRBJ2-2; TRBD2 aligns across 7 bases. The CDR3 spans 16 residues. V shed 1 base, J shed 1 base, and the junction held 4 bases outside the gene matches. Germline V gives CDR1 SGHNT, CDR2 YYREEE (reference sequence). The CDR3 nucleotides are TGTGCCAGCAGCTTGCCGGGGAGGGTGAACACCGGGGAGCTGTTTTTT. It translates to CASSLPGRVNTGELFF.

CDR3 sequence (DNA): TGCAGCGTCCAAAGGGGCAGGGTGGAGGGGCAGTTCTTC. As protein: CSVQRGRVEGQFF. The chain uses TRBV29-1 and TRBJ2-1; D might be TRBD2 (6 bases). This CDR3 has 13 amino acids. Germline CDR1 is SQVTM and CDR2 is ANQGSEA. Between the trimmed V and J ends, which lost 6 bases and 12 bases, there was a span of 21 bases.

The chain carries TRBV9 and TRBJ2-5, with a tentative D call TRBD2 (6 bases). There are 16 residues in the CDR3. Trimming took 4 bases from V and 2 from J, leaving 18 bases between them. The germline gives CDR1 SGDLS, CDR2 YYNGEE. The CDR3 loop reads CASSSHPVGGQETQYF. The CDR3 nucleotides are TGTGCCAGCAGCTCCCACCCAGTGGGAGGTCAAGAGACCCAGTACTTC.

CDR3 residues: CASRNGLAGGRGEQYF. The CDR3 bases are TGTGCCAGCAGAAACGGACTAGCGGGAGGGAGGGGGGAGCAGTACTTC. The chain uses TRBV27 and TRBJ2-7; 15 bases line up with TRBD2. This CDR3 has 16 amino acids. CDR1 is MNHEY and CDR2 is SMNVEV in the germline V gene (reference sequence). V gave up 6 bases and J gave up 7 bases; unmatched junction bases: 10.

The chain employs TRBV2 and TRBJ2-7; 8 positions agree with TRBD1. Germline loops: CDR1 SNHLY, CDR2 FYNNEI. This CDR3 has 14 amino acids. The V segment lost 6 bases and the J segment 4 bases; nucleotides outside the gene matches: 8. CDR3 residues: CASRPQGGLYEQYF. In nucleotides, the CDR3 is TGTGCCAGCAGACCACAGGGGGGACTTTACGAGCAGTACTTC.

The chain couples TRBV30 to TRBJ2-7; perhaps TRBD1 as D (5 bases). V lost 0 bases and J 6 bases, leaving 12 bases between the germline ends. This CDR3 is 13 amino acids long. The germline V gene has CDR1 GTSNPN and CDR2 SVGIG (reference sequence). CDR3 sequence reads: CAWSVLRASEQYF. The CDR3 DNA reads TGTGCCTGGAGTGTACTCAGGGCTTCCGAGCAGTACTTC.

The chain recombines TRBV7-9 with TRBJ2-7; 10 bases align to TRBD1. The germline CDR1 and CDR2 sequences are SEHNR and FQNEAQ (reference sequence). The CDR3 extends over 14 amino acids. The ends lost 4 bases at V and 4 bases at J; junction bases unmatched: 4. The CDR3: CASSYGQGGYEQYF. The CDR3 DNA sequence: TGTGCCAGCAGCTACGGACAGGGGGGGTACGAGCAGTACTTC.

The rearrangement links TRBV6-1 to TRBJ2-7; TRBD2 matches 14 bases. V shed 4 bases, J shed 7 bases, and the junction held 6 bases outside the gene matches. The germline V gene encodes CDR1 MNHNS and CDR2 SASEGT. The CDR3 has 15 amino acids. The CDR3 loop is CASSGGLAGVDEQYF. The CDR3 DNA sequence: TGTGCCAGCAGTGGGGGACTAGCGGGAGTCGATGAGCAGTACTTC.

The V gene is TRBV6-6, the J gene TRBJ1-1, with a weak D call TRBD1 (5 bases). V was clipped by 5 bases and J by 1 base, with 8 bases between them. This CDR3 has 13 residues. The germline CDR1 and CDR2 sequences are MNHNY and SVGAGI (reference sequence). The CDR3 nucleotides are TGTGCCAGCAGTGCAACAGGGAACACTGAAGCTTTCTTT. It yields the protein CASSATGNTEAFF.

J is TRBJ2-7 and V is TRBV14; D is perhaps TRBD2 (6 bases). Germline V gene lookup returns CDR1 SGHDN and CDR2 FVKESK. V lost 4 bases and J lost 12, with 19 bases in between. The CDR3 consists of 13 residues. The CDR3 is CASSRLRVGGPYF. The CDR3 coding sequence is TGTGCCAGCAGCCGTCTAAGGGTGGGAGGCCCGTACTTC.

This clone was seen once. The chain uses TRBV15 and TRBJ2-1, with 8 positions matching TRBD2. The CDR3 length is 16 residues. Trimming cost V 0 bases and J 8 bases; bases outside gene matches: 9. Germline V CDR1 and CDR2: LNHNV, YYDKDF (reference sequence). The CDR3 reads CATSRDEVAGLYEQFF. CDR3 sequence (DNA): TGTGCCACCAGCAGAGATGAAGTAGCGGGATTATATGAGCAGTTCTTC.

This chain connects TRBV27 to TRBJ1-2, with 12 bases that match TRBD1. V gave up 6 bases and J gave up 8 bases; unmatched junction bases: 13. Germline CDR1 MNHEY, CDR2 SMNVEV (reference sequence). The CDR3 length is 16 residues. The CDR3 sequence: CASRQTGTGGLWGYTF. The CDR3 DNA reads as TGTGCCAGCAGACAAACCGGGACAGGGGGCTTGTGGGGCTACACCTTC.

The chain joins TRBV5-1 to TRBJ2-3, with D uncertain. CDR3 length: 15 amino acids. Germline CDR1 is SGHRS and CDR2 is YFSETQ. Trimming took off 4 bases at V and 0 bases at J, with 12 bases between the two ends. Here the CDR3 DNA reads TGCGCCAGCAGCCCTTTGGGCGTAAGCACAGATACGCAGTATTTT. This gives the protein CASSPLGVSTDTQYF.

V is TRBV7-2 and J is TRBJ2-7; perhaps TRBD1 as D (5 bases). Per the germline V gene, CDR1 is SGHTA and CDR2 is FQGNSA. This CDR3 has 14 amino acids. V lost 3 bases, J lost 4 bases, and 13 bases lay in between. As DNA, the CDR3 is TGTGCCAGCAGCTTTTTAGGGGTTTCTTACGAGCAGTACTTC. As protein: CASSFLGVSYEQYF.

The chain carries TRBV7-2 and TRBJ2-5; TRBD2 agrees at 9 bases. J was trimmed by 2 bases and V by 6 bases; bases with no gene match: 10. The CDR3 is made up of 16 amino acids. Germline V lookup: CDR1 SGHTA, CDR2 FQGNSA. In DNA form, the CDR3 reads TGTGCCAGCAGGCCCCTGGGAGCGGGAGGTCAAGAGACCCAGTACTTC. Its translation: CASRPLGAGGQETQYF.

This sequence joins TRBV5-5 and TRBJ1-5, with 9 bases lining up with TRBD1. J lost 0 bases, V lost 1 base, and 5 bases had no gene match. Germline assignment: CDR1 SGHKS and CDR2 YYEKEE (reference sequence). This CDR3 has 17 residues. The CDR3 DNA is TGTGCCAGCAGCTTGCGGGACAGGGACTATAGCAATCAGCCCCAGCATTTT. Translated: CASSLRDRDYSNQPQHF.

This rearrangement joins TRBV10-3 to TRBJ2-7; 11 nucleotides line up with TRBD2. The CDR3 length is 13 residues. Per the germline V gene, CDR1 is ENHRY and CDR2 is SYGVKD. The trim removed 11 bases at V and 1 base at J, leaving 4 bases unmatched. The CDR3 reads CASRLAGSYEQYF. The DNA of the CDR3 is TGTGCCTCTCGACTAGCGGGGTCCTACGAGCAGTACTTC.

This clone was seen just once. J is TRBJ1-5 and V is TRBV10-3; no clear D. V was pared by 0 bases and J by 6 bases, with 12 bases between. The V gene's germline CDR1 is ENHRY and CDR2 SYGVKD. The CDR3 contains 15 residues. The CDR3 here is CAISESGQAGQPQHF. The CDR3 nucleotides are TGTGCCATCAGTGAGTCGGGCCAGGCCGGTCAGCCCCAGCATTTT.

The J gene is TRBJ2-5, the V gene TRBV10-3, with TRBD1 as a possible D gene (5 bases). This CDR3 region has 13 residues. V was cut by 6 bases and J by 2 bases, with 10 bases left in between. CDR1 is ENHRY and CDR2 is SYGVKD in the germline V gene. The CDR3 coding sequence is TGTGCCATCAGGGACAAGAGTCAAGAGACCCAGTACTTC. It translates to CAIRDKSQETQYF.